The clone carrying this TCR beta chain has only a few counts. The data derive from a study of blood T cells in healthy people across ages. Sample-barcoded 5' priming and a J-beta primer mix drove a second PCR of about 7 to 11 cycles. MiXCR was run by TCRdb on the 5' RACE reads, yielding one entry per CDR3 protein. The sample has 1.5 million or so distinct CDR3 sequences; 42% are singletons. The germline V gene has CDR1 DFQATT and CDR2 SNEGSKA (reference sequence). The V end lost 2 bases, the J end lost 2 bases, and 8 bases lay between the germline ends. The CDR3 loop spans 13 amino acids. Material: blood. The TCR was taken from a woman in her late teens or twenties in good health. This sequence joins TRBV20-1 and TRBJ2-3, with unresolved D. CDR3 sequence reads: CSARPPTTDTQYF. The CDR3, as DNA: TGCAGTGCTAGACCTCCTACCACAGATACGCAGTATTTT.